This is a list of T cell receptor beta chains from one sample in a study of blood T cell repertoires in COVID-19. The assay was immunoSEQ multiplex PCR, and TCRdb's table has in-frame clones only and misses some. Found here are fewer than 250,000 clones, 65% to 85% of them singletons; the top ten hold around 5.5%. The sequencing sample was made of peripheral blood. Receptors originate from a human donor in a cohort sampled during active COVID-19. Each CDR3 is given with its conserved first and last residue. A D gene is named only where the DNA matches it firmly. Clone size, where shown, is once, few, many, or a class for clones that have expanded.

v_gene	j_gene	len	abundance	d_gene	CDR3nt	CDR3aa
TRBV28	TRBJ2-1	18	-	TRBD2	TGTGCCAGCAGTCCTAGACCCGGGACTAGCGGGAGTTTGGATGAGCAGTTCTTC	CASSPRPGTSGSLDEQFF
TRBV28	TRBJ2-7	13	-	TRBD2	TGTGCCATCACCCGACTAGCGGGAGACGAGCAGTACTTC	CAITRLAGDEQYF
TRBV5-4	TRBJ2-1	13	-	TRBD1	TGTGCCGGACTCCGGACAGGGAATAATGAGCAGTTCTTC	CAGLRTGNNEQFF
TRBV11-3	TRBJ2-1	12	-	-	TGTGCCAGCAGTCCCGCGGCCGGTGAGCAGTTCTTC	CASSPAAGEQFF
TRBV3-1/TRBV3-2	TRBJ1-1	12	-	-	TGTGCCAGCAGCCCGAGGGTCGGGGAGGCTTTCTTT	CASSPRVGEAFF
TRBV7-9	TRBJ2-3	15	-	TRBD1	TGTGCCAGCAGCCCCGGGACAGCTAGCACAGATACGCAGTATTTT	CASSPGTASTDTQYF
TRBV7-9	TRBJ2-2	16	-	-	TGTGCCAGCAGCCCCGGCGGAGCCAGAGGCACCGGGGAGCTGTTTTTT	CASSPGGARGTGELFF
TRBV11-3	TRBJ2-3	14	-	-	TGTGCCAGCAGCCCCGGATCCTACGGGAATACGCAGTATTTT	CASSPGSYGNTQYF
TRBV7-2	TRBJ1-2	15	-	-	TGTGCCAGCAGCTTAATGGGGGGAACAGGCTCTGGCTACACCTTC	CASSLMGGTGSGYTF
TRBV5-6	TRBJ1-6	16	-	TRBD1	TGTGCCAGCAGCCCCTCGGACAGGGGGCTTAATTCACCCCTCCACTTT	CASSPSDRGLNSPLHF
TRBV11-3	TRBJ2-6	15	-	TRBD1	TGTGCCAGCAGCGCGACAGGGACTGGGGCCAACGTCCTGACTTTC	CASSATGTGANVLTF
TRBV27	TRBJ2-7	13	-	-	TGTGCCAGCAGTTTCCGACAGACCTACGAGCAGTACTTC	CASSFRQTYEQYF
TRBV27	TRBJ2-5	16	-	TRBD1	TGTGCCCACAGGGGTGGGCAGGGAGTAAAGCAAGAGACCCAGTACTTC	CAHRGGQGVKQETQYF
TRBV11-3	TRBJ2-4	17	-	TRBD2	TGTGCCAGCAGCTTAGGAGGCAGGCGGGGGTATGGGGACATTCAGTACTTC	CASSLGGRRGYGDIQYF
TRBV28	TRBJ2-6	17	-	-	TGTGCCAGCAGTTTCTGGGACACATCCTCTGGGGCCAACGTCCTGACTTTC	CASSFWDTSSGANVLTF
TRBV29-1	TRBJ2-5	12	-	-	TGCAGCGTAAACAGGGCCCAAGAGACCCAGTACTTC	CSVNRAQETQYF
TRBV2	TRBJ1-1	14	-	-	TGTGCCAGCAGTGCCACGAAGGTGGAGACCCCAGCTTTCTTT	CASSATKVETPAFF
TRBV3-1/TRBV3-2	TRBJ1-4	17	-	TRBD1	TGTGCCAGCAGCCAAGGGACAGGGTATTATATAAATGAAAAACTGTTTTTT	CASSQGTGYYINEKLFF
TRBV27	TRBJ2-7	13	-	-	TGTGCCAGCAGTTTATCGCAGGGATACGAGCAGTACTTC	CASSLSQGYEQYF
TRBV6-5	TRBJ1-1	16	-	-	TGTGCCAGCAGTTACTTCGCGGGGGCGATGAACACTGAAGCTTTCTTT	CASSYFAGAMNTEAFF
TRBV15	TRBJ1-2	14	-	TRBD1	TGTGCCACCAGCAGGGGGACAGGGGGCTATGGCTACACCTTC	CATSRGTGGYGYTF
TRBV29-1	TRBJ2-7	15	-	-	TGCAGCGTAATGGGACAAAACGATAGGTCGTACGAGCAGCACTTC	CSVMGQNDRSYEQHF
TRBV19	TRBJ2-2	16	-	TRBD2	TGTGCCAGTAGTCAAGGACTAGCGGGAGTTACCGGGGAGCTGTTTTTT	CASSQGLAGVTGELFF
TRBV12-3/TRBV12-4	TRBJ1-2	11	-	-	TGTGCCAGCAGTTTTATCGGTGGCTACACCTTC	CASSFIGGYTF
TRBV6-1	TRBJ2-4	16	-	TRBD1	TGTGCCAGCAGTGCCGAGGACAGGGTTGATGTAAACATTCAGTACTTC	CASSAEDRVDVNIQYF
TRBV9	TRBJ1-5	13	-	-	TGTGCCAGCAGCGCCGAGGCCAATCAGCCCCAGCATTTT	CASSAEANQPQHF
TRBV4-2	TRBJ2-3	17	-	TRBD2	TGTGCCAGCAGCCATCGACTAGCGGGAGGGGGGACAGATACGCAGTATTTT	CASSHRLAGGGTDTQYF
TRBV5-1	TRBJ2-7	13	once	TRBD1	TGCGCCAGCAGCACAGGGGGCTCCTACGAGCAGTACTTC	CASSTGGSYEQYF
TRBV7-9	TRBJ2-1	14	few	-	TGTGCCAGCAGCATAAGTGGGCTAGCTGAAGAGCAGTTCTTC	CASSISGLAEEQFF
TRBV7-9	TRBJ2-7	15	-	TRBD1	TGTGCCAGCAGCTCTACCGGGACAGGGGCTTCCGAGCAGTACTTC	CASSSTGTGASEQYF
TRBV5-1	TRBJ2-1	16	-	TRBD2	TGCGCCAGCAGCCCTAGGACTAGCGGGGGCCAAATCAAGCAGTTCTTC	CASSPRTSGGQIKQFF
TRBV5-1	TRBJ2-3	16	-	-	TGCGCCAGCAGCTTGCGAGACAGTCGGCGAACAGATACGCAGTATTTT	CASSLRDSRRTDTQYF
TRBV10-3	TRBJ2-3	16	-	TRBD2	TGTGCCATCAGATCCGGGACTAGCGGGGGAACAGATACGCAGTATTTT	CAIRSGTSGGTDTQYF
TRBV19	TRBJ2-7	14	-	TRBD1	TGTGCCAGTACCACCGACAGGGCGTCGTACGAGCAGTACTTC	CASTTDRASYEQYF
TRBV4-2	TRBJ1-4	18	few	TRBD1	TGTGCCAGCAGCCAAGAGGGACAGGGGGCGGCCACTAATGAAAAACTGTTTTTT	CASSQEGQGAATNEKLFF